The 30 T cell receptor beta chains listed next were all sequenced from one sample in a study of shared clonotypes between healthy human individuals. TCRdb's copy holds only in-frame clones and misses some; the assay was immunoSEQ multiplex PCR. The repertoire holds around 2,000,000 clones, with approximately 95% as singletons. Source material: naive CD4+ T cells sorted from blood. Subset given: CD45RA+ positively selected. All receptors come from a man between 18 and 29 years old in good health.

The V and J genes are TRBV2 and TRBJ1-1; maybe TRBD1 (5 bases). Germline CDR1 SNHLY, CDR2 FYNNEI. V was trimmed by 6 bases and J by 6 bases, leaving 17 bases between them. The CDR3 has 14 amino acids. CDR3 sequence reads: CASSARVELAEAFF. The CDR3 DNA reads TGTGCCAGCAGCGCCAGGGTAGAGCTCGCTGAAGCTTTCTTT.

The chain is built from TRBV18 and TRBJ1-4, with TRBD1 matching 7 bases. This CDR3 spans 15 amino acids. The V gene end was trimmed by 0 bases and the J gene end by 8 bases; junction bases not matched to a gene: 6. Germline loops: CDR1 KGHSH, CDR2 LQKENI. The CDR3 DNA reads TGTGCCAGCTCACCACCGACAGGGTACTACGAAAAACTGTTTTTT. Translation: CASSPPTGYYEKLFF.

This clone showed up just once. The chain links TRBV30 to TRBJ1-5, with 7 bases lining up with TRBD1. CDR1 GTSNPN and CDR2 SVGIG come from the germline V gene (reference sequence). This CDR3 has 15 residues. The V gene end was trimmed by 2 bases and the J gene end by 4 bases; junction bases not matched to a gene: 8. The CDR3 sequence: CAWSFPGQSNQPQHF. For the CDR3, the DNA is TGTGCCTGGAGTTTTCCGGGACAGTCGAATCAGCCCCAGCATTTT.

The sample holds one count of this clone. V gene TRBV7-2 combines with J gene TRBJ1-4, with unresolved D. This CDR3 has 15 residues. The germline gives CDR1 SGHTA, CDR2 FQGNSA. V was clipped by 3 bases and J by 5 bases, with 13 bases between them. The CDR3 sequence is CASSLGQAMNEKLFF. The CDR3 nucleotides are TGTGCCAGCAGCTTGGGCCAGGCCATGAATGAAAAACTGTTTTTT.

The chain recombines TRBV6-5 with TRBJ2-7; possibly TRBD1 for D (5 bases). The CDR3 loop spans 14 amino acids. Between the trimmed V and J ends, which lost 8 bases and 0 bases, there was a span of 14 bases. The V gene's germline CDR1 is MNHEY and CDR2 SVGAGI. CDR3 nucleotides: TGTGCCAGCCAAAGGGGCGTTAGCTCCTACGAGCAGTACTTC. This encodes CASQRGVSSYEQYF.

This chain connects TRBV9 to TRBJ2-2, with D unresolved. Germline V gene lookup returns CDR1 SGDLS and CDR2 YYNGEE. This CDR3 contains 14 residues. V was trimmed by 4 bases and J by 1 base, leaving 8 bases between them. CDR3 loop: CASSLTVNTGELFF. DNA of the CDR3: TGTGCCAGCAGCTTAACAGTGAACACCGGGGAGCTGTTTTTT.

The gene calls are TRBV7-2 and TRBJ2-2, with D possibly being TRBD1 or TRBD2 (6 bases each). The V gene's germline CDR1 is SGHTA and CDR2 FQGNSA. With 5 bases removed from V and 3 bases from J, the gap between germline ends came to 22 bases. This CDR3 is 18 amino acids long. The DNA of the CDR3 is TGTGCCAGCAGCCCGGACAGACTAGGGGGGCTTGACACCGGGGAGCTGTTTTTT. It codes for CASSPDRLGGLDTGELFF.

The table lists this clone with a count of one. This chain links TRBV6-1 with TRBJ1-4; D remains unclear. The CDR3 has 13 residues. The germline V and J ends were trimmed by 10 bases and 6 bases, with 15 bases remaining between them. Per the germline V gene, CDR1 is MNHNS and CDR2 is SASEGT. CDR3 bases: TGTGCCATCACGCCAAATCGGGATGAAAAACTGTTTTTT. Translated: CAITPNRDEKLFF.

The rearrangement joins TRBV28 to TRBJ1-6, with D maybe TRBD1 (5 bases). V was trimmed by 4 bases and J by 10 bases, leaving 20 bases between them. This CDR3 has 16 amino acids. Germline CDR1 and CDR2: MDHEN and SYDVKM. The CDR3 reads CASSSLGRVLGSPLHF. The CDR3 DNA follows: TGTGCCAGCAGTTCCTTGGGCAGGGTGTTAGGGTCACCCCTCCACTTT. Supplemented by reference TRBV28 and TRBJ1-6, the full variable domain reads DVKVTQSSRYLVKRTGEKVFLECVQDMDHENMFWYRQDPGLGLRLIYFSYDVKMKEKGDIPEGYSVSREKKERFSLILESASTNQTSMYLCASSSLGRVLGSPLHFGNGTRLTVT.

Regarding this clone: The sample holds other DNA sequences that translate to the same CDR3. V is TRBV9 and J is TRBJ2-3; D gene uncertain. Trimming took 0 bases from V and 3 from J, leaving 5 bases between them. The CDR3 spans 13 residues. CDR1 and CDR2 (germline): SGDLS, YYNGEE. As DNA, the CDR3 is TGTGCCAGCAGCGTAGCCAGTACAGATACGCAGTATTTT. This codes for CASSVASTDTQYF. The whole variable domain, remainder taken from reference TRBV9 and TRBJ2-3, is DSGVTQTPKHLITATGQRVTLRCSPRSGDLSVYWYQQSLDQGLQFLIQYYNGEERAKGNILERFSAQQFPDLHSELNLSSLELGDSALYFCASSVASTDTQYFGPGTRLTVL.

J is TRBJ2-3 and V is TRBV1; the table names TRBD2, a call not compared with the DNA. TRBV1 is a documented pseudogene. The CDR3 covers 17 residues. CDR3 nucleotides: TGCACCAGCAGCCAATCCCGTCTAGCGGGGGGAACAGATACGCAGTATTTT. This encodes CTSSQSRLAGGTDTQYF.

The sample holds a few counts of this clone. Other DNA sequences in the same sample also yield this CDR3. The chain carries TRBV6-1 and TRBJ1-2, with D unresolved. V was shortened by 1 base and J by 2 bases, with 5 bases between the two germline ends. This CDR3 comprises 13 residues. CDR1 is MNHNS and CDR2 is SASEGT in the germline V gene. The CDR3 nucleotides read TGTGCCAGCAGTGAAGGGCAGAACTATGGCTACACCTTC. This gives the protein CASSEGQNYGYTF.

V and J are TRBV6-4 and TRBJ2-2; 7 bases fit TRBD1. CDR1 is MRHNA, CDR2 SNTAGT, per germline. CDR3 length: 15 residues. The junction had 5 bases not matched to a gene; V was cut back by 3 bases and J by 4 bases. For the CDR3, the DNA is TGTGCCAGCAGTGAACAAACAGGGGTCACCGGGGAGCTGTTTTTT. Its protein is CASSEQTGVTGELFF.

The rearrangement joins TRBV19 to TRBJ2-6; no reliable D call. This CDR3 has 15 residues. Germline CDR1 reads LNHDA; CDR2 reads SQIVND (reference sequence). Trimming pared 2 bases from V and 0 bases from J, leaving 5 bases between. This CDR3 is CASSIISSGANVLTF. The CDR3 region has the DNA TGTGCCAGTAGTATAATATCCTCTGGGGCCAACGTCCTGACTTTC.

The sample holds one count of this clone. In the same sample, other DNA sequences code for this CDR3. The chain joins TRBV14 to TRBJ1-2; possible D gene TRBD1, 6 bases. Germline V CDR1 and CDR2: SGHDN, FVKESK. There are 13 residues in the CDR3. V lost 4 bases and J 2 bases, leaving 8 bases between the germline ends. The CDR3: CASSPGQNYGYTF. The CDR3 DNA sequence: TGTGCCAGCAGCCCCGGACAGAACTATGGCTACACCTTC.

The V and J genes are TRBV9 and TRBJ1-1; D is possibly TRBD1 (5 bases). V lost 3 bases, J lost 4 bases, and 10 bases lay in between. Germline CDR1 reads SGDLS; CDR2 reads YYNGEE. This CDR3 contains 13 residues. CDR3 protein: CASSGTGSTEAFF. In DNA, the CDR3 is TGTGCCAGCAGCGGAACAGGAAGCACTGAAGCTTTCTTT.

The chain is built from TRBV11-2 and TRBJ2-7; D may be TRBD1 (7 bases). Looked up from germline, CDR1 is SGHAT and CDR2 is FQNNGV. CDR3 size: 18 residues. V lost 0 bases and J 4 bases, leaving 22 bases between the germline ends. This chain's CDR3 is CASSLDHGSQGGIYEQYF. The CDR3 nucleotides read TGTGCCAGCAGCTTAGATCACGGATCCCAGGGGGGTATTTACGAGCAGTACTTC.

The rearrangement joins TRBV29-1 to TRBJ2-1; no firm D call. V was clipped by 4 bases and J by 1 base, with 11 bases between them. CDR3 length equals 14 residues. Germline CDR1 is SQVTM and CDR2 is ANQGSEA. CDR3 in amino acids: CSVALETSYNEQFF. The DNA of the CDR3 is TGCAGCGTTGCCCTTGAGACTTCCTACAATGAGCAGTTCTTC.

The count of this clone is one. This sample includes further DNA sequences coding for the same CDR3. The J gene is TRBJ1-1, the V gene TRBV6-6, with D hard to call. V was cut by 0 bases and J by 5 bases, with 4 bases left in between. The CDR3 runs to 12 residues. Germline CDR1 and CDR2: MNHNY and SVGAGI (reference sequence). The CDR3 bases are TGTGCCAGCAGTTACTCTAGGACTGAAGCTTTCTTT. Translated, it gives CASSYSRTEAFF.

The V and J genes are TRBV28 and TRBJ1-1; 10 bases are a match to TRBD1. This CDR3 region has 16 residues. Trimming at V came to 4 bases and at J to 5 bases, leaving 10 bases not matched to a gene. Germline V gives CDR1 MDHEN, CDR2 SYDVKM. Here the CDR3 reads CASSSAGTGVRTEAFF. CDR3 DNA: TGTGCCAGCAGTTCGGCCGGGACAGGGGTCCGGACTGAAGCTTTCTTT.

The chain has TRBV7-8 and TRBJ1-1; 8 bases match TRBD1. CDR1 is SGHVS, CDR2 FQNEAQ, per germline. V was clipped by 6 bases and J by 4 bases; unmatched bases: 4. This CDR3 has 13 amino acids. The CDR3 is CASSTDRATEAFF. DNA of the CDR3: TGTGCCAGCAGTACGGACAGGGCCACTGAAGCTTTCTTT.

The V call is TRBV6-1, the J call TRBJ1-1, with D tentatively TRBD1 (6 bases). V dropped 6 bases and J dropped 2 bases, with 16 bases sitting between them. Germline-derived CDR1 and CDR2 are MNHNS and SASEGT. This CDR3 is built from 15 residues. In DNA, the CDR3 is TGTGCCAGCAGCGCCCACAGGGCCGGAAACACTGAAGCTTTCTTT. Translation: CASSAHRAGNTEAFF.

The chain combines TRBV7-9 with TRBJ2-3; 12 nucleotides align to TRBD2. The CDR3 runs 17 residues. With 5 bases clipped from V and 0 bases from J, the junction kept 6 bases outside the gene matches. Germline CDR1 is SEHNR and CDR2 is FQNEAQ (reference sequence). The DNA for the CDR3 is TGTGCCAGCAGCCCGAGGACTAGCGGGGTTAGCACAGATACGCAGTATTTT. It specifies CASSPRTSGVSTDTQYF.

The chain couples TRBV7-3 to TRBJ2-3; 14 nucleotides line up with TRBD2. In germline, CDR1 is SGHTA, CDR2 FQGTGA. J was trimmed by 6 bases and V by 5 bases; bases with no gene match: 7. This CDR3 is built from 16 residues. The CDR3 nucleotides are TGTGCCAGCAGCGCCGGGACTAGCGGGGGTCCGGATACGCAGTATTTT. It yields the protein CASSAGTSGGPDTQYF.

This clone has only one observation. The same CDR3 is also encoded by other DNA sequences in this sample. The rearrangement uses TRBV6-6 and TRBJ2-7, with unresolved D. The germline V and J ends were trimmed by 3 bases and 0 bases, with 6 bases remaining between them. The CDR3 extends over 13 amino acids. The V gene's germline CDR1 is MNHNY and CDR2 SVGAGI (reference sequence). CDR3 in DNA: TGTGCCAGCAGTTATTCCTCCTCCTACGAGCAGTACTTC. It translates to CASSYSSSYEQYF.

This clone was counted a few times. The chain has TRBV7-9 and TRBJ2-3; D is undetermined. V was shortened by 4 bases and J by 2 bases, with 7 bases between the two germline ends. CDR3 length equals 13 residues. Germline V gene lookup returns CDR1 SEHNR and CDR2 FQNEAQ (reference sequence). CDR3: CASSSVPTDTQYF. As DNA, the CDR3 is TGTGCCAGCAGCTCCGTTCCCACAGATACGCAGTATTTT. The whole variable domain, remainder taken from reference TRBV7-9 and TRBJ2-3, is DTGVSQNPRHKITKRGQNVTFRCDPISEHNRLYWYRQTLGQGPEFLTYFQNEAQLEKSRLLSDRFSAERPKGSFSTLEIQRTEQGDSAMYLCASSSVPTDTQYFGPGTRLTVL.

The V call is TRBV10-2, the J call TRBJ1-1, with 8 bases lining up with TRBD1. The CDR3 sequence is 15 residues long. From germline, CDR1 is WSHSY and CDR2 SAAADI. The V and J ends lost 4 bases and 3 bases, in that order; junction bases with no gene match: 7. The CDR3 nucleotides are TGCGCCAGCAGTGGACCCAAACAGGGGGACACTGAAGCTTTCTTT. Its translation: CASSGPKQGDTEAFF.

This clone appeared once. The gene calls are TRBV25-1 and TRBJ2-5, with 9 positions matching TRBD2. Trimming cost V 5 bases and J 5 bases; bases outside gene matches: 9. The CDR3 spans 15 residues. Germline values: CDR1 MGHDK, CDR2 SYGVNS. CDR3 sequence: CASSQQGSGRETQYF. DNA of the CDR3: TGTGCCAGCAGTCAACAGGGAAGCGGGAGGGAGACCCAGTACTTC.

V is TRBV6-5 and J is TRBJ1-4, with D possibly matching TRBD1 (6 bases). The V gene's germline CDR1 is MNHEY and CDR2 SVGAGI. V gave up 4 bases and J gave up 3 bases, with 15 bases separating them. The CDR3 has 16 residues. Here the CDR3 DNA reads TGTGCCAGCAGTTCCCTACCCAGGGGTGCTAATGAAAAACTGTTTTTT. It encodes CASSSLPRGANEKLFF.

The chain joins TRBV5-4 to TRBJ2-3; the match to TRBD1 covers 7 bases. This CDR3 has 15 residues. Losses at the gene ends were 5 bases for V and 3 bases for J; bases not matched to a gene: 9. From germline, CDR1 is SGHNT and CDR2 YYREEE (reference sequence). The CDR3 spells CASSFQARGTDTQYF. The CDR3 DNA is TGTGCCAGCAGTTTTCAGGCCAGGGGGACAGATACGCAGTATTTT. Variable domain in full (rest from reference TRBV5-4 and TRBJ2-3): ETGVTQSPTHLIKTRGQQVTLRCSSQSGHNTVSWYQQALGQGPQFIFQYYREEENGRGNFPPRFSGLQFPNYSSELNVNALELDDSALYLCASSFQARGTDTQYFGPGTRLTVL.